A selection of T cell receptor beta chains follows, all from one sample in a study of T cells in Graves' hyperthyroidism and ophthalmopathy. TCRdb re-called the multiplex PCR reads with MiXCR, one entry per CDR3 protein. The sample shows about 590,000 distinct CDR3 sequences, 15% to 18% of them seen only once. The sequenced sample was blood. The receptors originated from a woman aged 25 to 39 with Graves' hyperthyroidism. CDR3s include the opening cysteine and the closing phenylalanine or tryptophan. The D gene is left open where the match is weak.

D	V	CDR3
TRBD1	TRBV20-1	CSARTGGSTNEKLFF
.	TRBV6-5	CASSYSTSPSRQPPAGANVLTF
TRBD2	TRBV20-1	CSARDPGLADKYTGELFF
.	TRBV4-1	CASSPSGDLGNEQFF
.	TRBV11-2	CASSFPSGYEQYF
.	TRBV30	CAWSVLSSRSNEQFF
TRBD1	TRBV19	CASNEVTGGQPQHF
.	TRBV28	CASTTPNTGELFF
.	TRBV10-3	CASAGNPYNEQFF
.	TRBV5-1	CASSLGNRNEQFF
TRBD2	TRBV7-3	CASSPRGLAGEWYTGELFF
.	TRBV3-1	CASSSPGVSQPQHF
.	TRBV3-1	CASSQVGGEQYF
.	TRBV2	CASSGQANQPQHF
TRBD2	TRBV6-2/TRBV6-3	CASSPWTSGYEQYF
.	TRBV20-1	CSASRVGTKTGELFF
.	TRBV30	CACSVSGANVLTF
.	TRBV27	CASSFVGGSYEQYF
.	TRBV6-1	CASKMNRNTEAFF
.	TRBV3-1	CASSQDSDPEKPTYEQYF
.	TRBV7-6	CASSPNPQETQYF
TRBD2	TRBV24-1	CATSDLVPGGRGTGELFF
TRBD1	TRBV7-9	CASGKGTATEAFF
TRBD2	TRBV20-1	CSARPSGGEQYF
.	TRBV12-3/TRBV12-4	CASSPQGPYNQPQHF
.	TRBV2	CASSPGQREAFF
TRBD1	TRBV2	CASSRQGVYQPQHF
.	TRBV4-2	CASSQAVVGVGQETQYF
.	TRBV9	CASSPSVNYGYTF
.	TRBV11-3	CASNPHQMEPNPGYTF
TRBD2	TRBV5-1	CASSGTSEPRHEQFF
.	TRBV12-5	CASGLSGRDYGYTF
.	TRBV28	CASNRRLEAFF
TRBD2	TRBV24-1	CATSAAGDSNEQFF
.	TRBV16	CASSQSTTELYNEQFF
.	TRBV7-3	CASSLQYPSSYNEQFF
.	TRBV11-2	CASSLTGTSGSYEQYF
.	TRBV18	CASSRTDFSYEQYF
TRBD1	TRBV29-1	CSGGTASNEKLFF
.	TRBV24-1	CATEELEQYF
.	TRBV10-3	CAIRGGQGWSNEQFF
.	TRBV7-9	CASSLLDRANSPLHF
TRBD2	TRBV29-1	CSVVAGVGQETQYF
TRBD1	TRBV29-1	CSVQGASSNQPQHF
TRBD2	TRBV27	CASSLVTSGVALGELFF
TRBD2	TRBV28	CASSPALAGGGNEQFF
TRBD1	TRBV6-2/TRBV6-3	CASSYHLTGGSYEQYF
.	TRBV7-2	CASSFPGVVEQYF
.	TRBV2	CASTPRATGELFF
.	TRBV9	CASSSSGQTRIYEQYF
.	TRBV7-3	CASFVNTGELFF
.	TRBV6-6	CASSYPNNQPQHF